Listed here are 31 T cell receptor beta chains from one sample, sequenced in a study of T cell repertoires in cytomegalovirus infection (dated by TCRdb to between 2018 and 2020). The sequencer listed for this sample is Illumina HiSeq 1500. Using fastp at Q25 and MiXCR, TCRdb reprocessed the public reads and kept productive beta chains. Each entry merges the rows of one CDR3 protein and shows their most common DNA and genes. This sample lists 650,000 to 850,000 distinct CDR3 sequences; about 27% were detected once. The ten largest clones represent roughly 14% of the sample. No cognate antigen is known for these TCRs. The treatment or condition label on this specimen signifies: in vitro stimulation with specific CMV peptide epitopes to enrich CMV-specific T cells. The sequencing used cultured CD8+ T cells from PBMCs, collected from culture after CMV antigen stimulation. The source is a human donor in good health (CMV status not recorded). Some clones in this sample may be carry-over from other donors' samples.

The sample holds many counts of this clonotype. V usage is TRBV7-8 and J usage is TRBJ2-2; perhaps TRBD2 as D (7 bases). This CDR3 has 16 amino acids. Germline assignment: CDR1 SGHVS and CDR2 FQNEAQ. The V end lost 5 bases, the J end lost 2 bases, and 15 bases lay between the germline ends. CDR3 nucleotide sequence: TGTGCCAGCAGCCGACGGGGCGGGGGCAACACCGGGGAGCTGTTTTTT. Protein product: CASSRRGGGNTGELFF.

The chain links TRBV2 to TRBJ1-4, with 9 bases identical to TRBD1. V lost 6 bases, J lost 7 bases, and 12 bases stayed unmatched. Germline V gives CDR1 SNHLY, CDR2 FYNNEI. The CDR3 consists of 16 residues. The CDR3 loop reads CASRDLQGQGTEKLFF. CDR3 coding DNA: TGTGCCAGCAGGGACCTTCAAGGACAGGGGACTGAAAAACTGTTTTTT.

This chain uses TRBV20-1 with TRBJ2-3, with 9 nucleotides matching TRBD2. This CDR3 region has 13 residues. J lost 7 bases, V lost 7 bases, and 9 bases had no gene match. Germline V gene lookup returns CDR1 DFQATT and CDR2 SNEGSKA (reference sequence). The CDR3 sequence: CSVWAGGPNTQYF. The CDR3 nucleotides read TGCAGTGTCTGGGCGGGGGGGCCAAATACGCAGTATTTT.

V is TRBV23-1 and J is TRBJ2-2, with D possibly being TRBD1 or TRBD2 (5 bases each). TRBV23-1 is an ORF, with its function uncertain. V was clipped by 4 bases and J by 6 bases, with 24 bases between them. This CDR3 comprises 18 residues. The CDR3 loop reads CASSPSCKGRVRSGELFF. CDR3 nucleotides: TGCGCCAGCAGTCCCAGTTGTAAGGGACGAGTACGATCCGGGGAGCTGTTTTTT.

The table lists this clonotype with many counts. The chain combines TRBV7-2 with TRBJ2-3, with 9 bases identical to TRBD2. J lost 6 bases, V lost 1 base, and 11 bases had no gene match. CDR3 length: 17 amino acids. Germline V gene data show CDR1 as SGHTA and CDR2 as FQGNSA. The CDR3 reads CASSLGGTGGGVDTQYF. The CDR3 DNA follows: TGTGCCAGCAGCTTAGGGGGGACCGGCGGGGGGGTCGATACGCAGTATTTT.

This clonotype was detected many times. The chain uses TRBV6-5 and TRBJ2-7; no reliable D call. The V gene lost 2 bases and the J gene lost 3 bases, with 11 bases spanning the gap. The germline V gene encodes CDR1 MNHEY and CDR2 SVGAGI. The CDR3 has 14 residues. The CDR3 protein is CASSYLGSIYEQYF. The CDR3 DNA sequence: TGTGCCAGCAGTTACCTTGGTTCTATCTACGAGCAGTACTTC.

This clonotype appeared a single time. The chain combines TRBV6-6 with TRBJ2-2; TRBD1 matches at 9 bases. J gave up 6 bases and V 0 bases, and 8 bases lay outside the gene matches. The germline gives CDR1 MNHNY, CDR2 SVGAGI (reference sequence). The CDR3 is made up of 17 amino acids. CDR3 sequence reads: CASSYSGQGSPPGELFF. For the CDR3, the DNA is TGTGCCAGCAGTTACTCGGGACAGGGATCTCCACCCGGGGAGCTGTTTTTT.

The sample holds many counts of this clonotype. The rearrangement links TRBV3-1 to TRBJ2-7; 7 bases agree with TRBD1. With V trimmed by 3 bases and J by 1 base, 6 bases remained unmatched. CDR1 is LGHDT, CDR2 YNNKEL, per germline (reference sequence). This CDR3 is 15 amino acids long. CDR3 residues: CASSQVDRVSYEQYF. CDR3 nucleotides: TGTGCCAGCAGCCAGGTCGACAGGGTATCCTACGAGCAGTACTTC.

In this sample, this clonotype turned up a few times. The CDR3 DNA reads as TGTGCCAGCAGTGAGCCAGGGGGCATTGCGAGGGAGCAGTACTTC. Translation gives CASSEPGGIAREQYF. This sequence joins TRBV12-3 or TRBV12-4 and TRBJ2-7; 8 positions agree with TRBD1. The length of the CDR3 is 15 residues. The V and J ends lost 5 bases and 7 bases, in that order; junction bases with no gene match: 13.

V and J are TRBV12-5 and TRBJ1-1; maybe TRBD1 (6 bases). Germline CDR1 reads LGHNT; CDR2 reads FRNRAP. The CDR3 runs to 13 residues. The V and J ends lost 5 bases and 7 bases respectively, with 14 bases between them. The CDR3 reads CASGLTGSFEAFF. The CDR3 DNA follows: TGTGCTAGTGGTCTCACAGGGTCTTTTGAAGCTTTCTTT.

This chain joins TRBV5-1 and TRBJ2-3; TRBD1 aligns across 7 bases. The germline CDR1 and CDR2 sequences are SGHRS and YFSETQ. This CDR3 contains 15 residues. V gave up 0 bases and J gave up 2 bases; unmatched junction bases: 3. The CDR3 spells CASSLEGQYTDTQYF. As DNA, the CDR3 is TGCGCCAGCAGCTTGGAGGGACAGTACACAGATACGCAGTATTTT.

The chain links TRBV19 to TRBJ2-1; 7 bases fit TRBD1. This CDR3 is 17 amino acids long. Losses at the gene ends were 3 bases for V and 5 bases for J; bases not matched to a gene: 13. Germline V CDR1 and CDR2: LNHDA, SQIVND (reference sequence). The CDR3 DNA is TGTGCCAGTAGTATGGGGACAGCGACTTCGGGGAACAATGAGCAGTTCTTC. Translated: CASSMGTATSGNNEQFF.

The chain links TRBV11-2 to TRBJ2-7; no firm D call. Germline assignment: CDR1 SGHAT and CDR2 FQNNGV. The V end lost 0 bases, the J end lost 3 bases, and 9 bases lay between the germline ends. CDR3 size: 14 residues. CDR3 sequence reads: CASSLDDNYYEQYF. The CDR3 nucleotides read TGTGCCAGCAGCTTAGATGACAACTACTACGAGCAGTACTTC.

The DNA of the CDR3 is TGTGCCAGCAGCTTATTAGGGGACATAAGGAATTCACCCCTCCACTTT. Translating gives CASSLLGDIRNSPLHF. This rearrangement joins TRBV7-9 to TRBJ1-6, with a weak D call TRBD1 (6 bases). CDR1 is SEHNR and CDR2 is FQNEAQ in the germline V gene (reference sequence). This CDR3 has 16 amino acids. V lost 2 bases and J 7 bases, leaving 15 bases between the germline ends.

V is TRBV27 and J is TRBJ1-6; D not resolved. Germline values: CDR1 MNHEY, CDR2 SMNVEV (reference sequence). The CDR3 runs 15 residues. Trimming stripped 0 bases from V and 3 bases from J, with 6 bases between. DNA for the CDR3: TGTGCCAGCAGTTTATCAGGGAACTATAATTCACCCCTCCACTTT. Translation: CASSLSGNYNSPLHF.

This clonotype turned up a few times. The chain is built from TRBV24-1 and TRBJ1-5; 9 bases align to TRBD1. The CDR3 runs to 14 residues. V shed 7 bases, J shed 6 bases, and the junction held 6 bases outside the gene matches. CDR1 is KGHDR and CDR2 is SFDVKD in the germline V gene. CDR3 nucleotides: TGTGCCACCAGGGACAGGGGAGAAGCTCAGCCCCAGCATTTT. Its protein product is CATRDRGEAQPQHF.

The chain joins TRBV28 to TRBJ1-2; the match to TRBD1 covers 7 bases. From germline, CDR1 is MDHEN and CDR2 SYDVKM. The CDR3 extends over 15 amino acids. V lost 3 bases, J lost 4 bases, and 8 bases stayed unmatched. CDR3: CASSFPGKGAYGYTF. CDR3 bases: TGTGCCAGCAGTTTCCCTGGGAAGGGGGCCTATGGCTACACCTTC.

The V and J genes are TRBV19 and TRBJ2-1; 9 nucleotides align to TRBD2. The germline V gene encodes CDR1 LNHDA and CDR2 SQIVND (reference sequence). Losses at the gene ends were 5 bases for V and 13 bases for J; bases not matched to a gene: 3. CDR3 length: 11 amino acids. The CDR3 loop reads CASSVSGGQFF. The CDR3 bases are TGTGCCAGTAGTGTTAGCGGGGGACAGTTCTTC.

A word on this clonotype: This may be a read error: a much more frequent sequence differs by one nucleotide. The CDR3 end shows no conserved phenylalanine or tryptophan, and so a read error is likely. This chain uses TRBV7-2 with TRBJ1-5; 8 bases line up with TRBD1. The CDR3 runs 13 residues. J was trimmed by 10 bases and V by 5 bases; bases with no gene match: 7. Looked up from germline, CDR1 is SGHTA and CDR2 is FQGNSA. CDR3 protein: CASSNGTGYPQHY. The CDR3 DNA reads as TGTGCCAGCAGCAACGGGACAGGTTACCCCCAGCATTAT.

The rearrangement links TRBV11-1 to TRBJ2-2; 8 bases line up with TRBD1. The CDR3 runs 14 residues. CDR1 and CDR2 (germline): SGHAT, FQDESV (reference sequence). The J segment lost 4 bases and the V segment lost 7 bases, leaving 5 bases of the junction unmatched. Here the CDR3 DNA reads TGTGCCAGCACCTACAGGGGGGTCACCGGGGAGCTGTTTTTT. As protein: CASTYRGVTGELFF.

This clonotype was found a few times. The chain uses TRBV7-6 and TRBJ2-7; 9 bases align to TRBD1. Trimming took 3 bases from V and 5 from J; bases not matched to a gene: 2. Germline V gives CDR1 SGHVS, CDR2 FNYEAQ. CDR3 size: 13 residues. CDR3 amino acids: CASSFNRGHEQYV. The CDR3, as DNA: TGTGCCAGCAGCTTTAACAGGGGGCACGAGCAGTACGTC.

The rearrangement links TRBV19 to TRBJ2-7, with D unclear. CDR3 length: 14 amino acids. Per germline, CDR1 LNHDA and CDR2 SQIVND (reference sequence). Trimming left V 3 bases short and J 1 base short, with 10 bases between. CDR3 DNA: TGTGCCAGTAGTATGAAGGCAGTATCCTACGAGCAGTACTTC. It specifies CASSMKAVSYEQYF. Combining the CDR3 with reference TRBV19 and TRBJ2-7 gives the whole variable domain DGGITQSPKYLFRKEGQNVTLSCEQNLNHDAMYWYRQDPGQGLRLIYYSQIVNDFQKGDIAEGYSVSREKKESFPLTVTSAQKNPTAFYLCASSMKAVSYEQYFGPGTRLTVT.

This clonotype was picked up a small number of times. The CDR3 nucleotides read TGTGCCAGCAGCTCCGGACAGGCGGGGGGCACTGAAGCTTTCTTT. Its translation is CASSSGQAGGTEAFF. The chain couples TRBV7-6 to TRBJ1-1, with 7 positions matching TRBD1. The J segment lost 4 bases and the V segment lost 4 bases, leaving 9 bases of the junction unmatched. CDR1 is SGHVS, CDR2 FNYEAQ, per germline. This CDR3 is built from 15 residues.

This sequence joins TRBV6-1 and TRBJ2-1; D gene uncertain. Deletions cut 7 bases from V and 1 base from J, with 17 bases between. From germline, CDR1 is MNHNS and CDR2 SASEGT. CDR3 length equals 16 residues. The CDR3 region is CASTTTRVRSYNEQFF. For the CDR3, the DNA is TGTGCCAGCACCACCACCCGAGTCAGGTCCTACAATGAGCAGTTCTTC.

V is TRBV14 and J is TRBJ1-1, with a tentative D call TRBD1 (5 bases). This CDR3 is 14 amino acids long. Germline CDR1 reads SGHDN; CDR2 reads FVKESK. V gave up 7 bases and J gave up 3 bases, with 15 bases separating them. The CDR3 DNA reads as TGTGCCAGCACTCTGGACCTAGGGGACACTGAAGCTTTCTTT. Its translation: CASTLDLGDTEAFF.

The chain couples TRBV19 to TRBJ1-2; D not resolved. This CDR3 contains 17 residues. CDR1 and CDR2 from the germline V gene are LNHDA and SQIVND (reference sequence). Trimming took off 1 base at V and 4 bases at J, with 19 bases between the two ends. This CDR3 is CASSIGPPPRAVYGYTF. The CDR3 DNA is TGTGCCAGTAGTATAGGCCCCCCCCCCCGGGCCGTCTATGGCTACACCTTC.

This clonotype was seen more than once but under ten times. This chain links TRBV11-2 with TRBJ1-5; D uncertain. V shed 8 bases and J shed 2 bases, with 4 bases lying between them. Looked up from germline, CDR1 is SGHAT and CDR2 is FQNNGV. CDR3 size: 11 residues. The CDR3 loop reads CASFRNQPQHF. For the CDR3, the DNA is TGTGCCAGCTTTCGCAATCAGCCCCAGCATTTT.

About this clonotype: No DNA is shown, since the ends of the CDR3 on it are uncertain; the CDR3 is the one TCRdb lists. The chain carries TRBV12-3 or TRBV12-4 and TRBJ2-2; the D call TRBD1 from the table was never checked on the DNA. The CDR3 contains 20 residues when both ends are counted. The CDR3 spells CASSSYTFGGSEMNTGELFF.

This clonotype showed up many times. In DNA form, the CDR3 reads TGTGCCAGCAGTTTCTGGGACAACTCCTACGAGCAGTACTTC. Translating it yields CASSFWDNSYEQYF. The V and J genes are TRBV12-3 or TRBV12-4 and TRBJ2-7; weak D call: TRBD1 (6 bases). Trimming cost V 3 bases and J 0 bases, with 9 bases left between them. The CDR3 spans 14 residues.

This clonotype appeared a few times. CDR3 sequence: CASSRTQEGLGDEQFF. CDR3 sequence (DNA): TGCGCCAGCAGCCGTACTCAAGAGGGGCTCGGGGATGAGCAGTTCTTC. This chain connects TRBV4-1 to TRBJ2-1; the D gene could be TRBD1 or TRBD2 (5 bases each). V lost 4 bases to trimming and J lost 8 bases, with 21 bases between them. The length of the CDR3 is 16 residues. Germline V gives CDR1 MGHRA, CDR2 YSYEKL.

This clonotype was counted at least ten times. This sequence joins TRBV4-1 and TRBJ1-5; the D is unclear. With 0 bases removed from V and 6 bases from J, the gap between germline ends came to 12 bases. Germline V gene sequence: CDR1 MGHRA, CDR2 YSYEKL. The CDR3 totals 15 residues. The CDR3 loop is CASSQDLGMGQPQHF. In nucleotides, the CDR3 is TGCGCCAGCAGCCAAGATTTAGGGATGGGTCAGCCCCAGCATTTT.